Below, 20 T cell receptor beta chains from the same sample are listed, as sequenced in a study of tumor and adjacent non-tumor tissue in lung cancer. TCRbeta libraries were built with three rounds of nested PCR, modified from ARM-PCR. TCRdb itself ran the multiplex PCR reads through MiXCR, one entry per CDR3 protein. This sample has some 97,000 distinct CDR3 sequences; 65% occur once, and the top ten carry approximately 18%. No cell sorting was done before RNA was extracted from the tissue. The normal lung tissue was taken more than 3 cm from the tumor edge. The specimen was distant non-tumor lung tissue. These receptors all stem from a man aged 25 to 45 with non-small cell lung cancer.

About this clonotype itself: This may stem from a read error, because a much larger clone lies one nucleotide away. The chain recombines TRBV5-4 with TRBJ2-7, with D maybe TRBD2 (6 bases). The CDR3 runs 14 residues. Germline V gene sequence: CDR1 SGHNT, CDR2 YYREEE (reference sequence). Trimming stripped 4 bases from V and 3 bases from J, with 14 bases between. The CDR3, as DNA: TGTGCCAGCAGCGGCCCGGGAGTCAGCTACGAGCAGTACTTC. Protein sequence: CASSGPGVSYEQYF.

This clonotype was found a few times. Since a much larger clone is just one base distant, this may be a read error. The DNA of the CDR3 is TGCAACGTGAGGGGGACTAGCGGGGGGGTTAAAGATACGCAGTATTTT. Protein: CNVRGTSGGVKDTQYF. V usage is TRBV29-1 and J usage is TRBJ2-3; 16 bases fit TRBD2. Per the germline V gene, CDR1 is SQVTM and CDR2 is ANQGSEA. The CDR3 runs to 16 residues.

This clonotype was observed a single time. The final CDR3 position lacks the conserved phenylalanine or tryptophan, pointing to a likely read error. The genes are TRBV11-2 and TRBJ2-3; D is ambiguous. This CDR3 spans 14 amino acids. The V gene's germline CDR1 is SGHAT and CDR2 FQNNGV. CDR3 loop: CTSSLDPATDTQYL. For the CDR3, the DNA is TGTACCAGCAGCTTAGACCCTGCCACAGATACGCAGTATTTA.

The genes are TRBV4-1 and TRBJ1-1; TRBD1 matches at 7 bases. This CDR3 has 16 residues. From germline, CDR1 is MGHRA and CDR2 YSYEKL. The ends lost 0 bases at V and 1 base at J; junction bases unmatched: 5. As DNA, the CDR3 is TGCGCCAGCAGCCAAGATCTCTACAGGGGGAACACTGAAGCTTTCTTT. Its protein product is CASSQDLYRGNTEAFF.

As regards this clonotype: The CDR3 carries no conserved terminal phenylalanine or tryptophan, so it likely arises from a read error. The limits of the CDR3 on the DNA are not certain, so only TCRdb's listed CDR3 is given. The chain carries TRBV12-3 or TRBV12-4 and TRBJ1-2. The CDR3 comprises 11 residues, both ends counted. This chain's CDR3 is CAGSVGTGYTL.

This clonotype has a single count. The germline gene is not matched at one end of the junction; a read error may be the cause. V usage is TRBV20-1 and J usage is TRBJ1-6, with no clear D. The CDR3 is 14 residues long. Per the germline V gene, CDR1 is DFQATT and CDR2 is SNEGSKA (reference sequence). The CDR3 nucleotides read TGCATTGCTATTGATAGCTCCTATAATTCACCCCTCCAGTTT. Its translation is CIAIDSSYNSPLQF.

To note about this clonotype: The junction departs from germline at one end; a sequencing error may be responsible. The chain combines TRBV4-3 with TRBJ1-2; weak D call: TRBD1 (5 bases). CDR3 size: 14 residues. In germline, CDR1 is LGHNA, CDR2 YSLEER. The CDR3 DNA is TGCGCAAGCAGCCTCGGGGGTATTTCCCATGGCTACACCTTC. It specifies CASSLGGISHGYTF.

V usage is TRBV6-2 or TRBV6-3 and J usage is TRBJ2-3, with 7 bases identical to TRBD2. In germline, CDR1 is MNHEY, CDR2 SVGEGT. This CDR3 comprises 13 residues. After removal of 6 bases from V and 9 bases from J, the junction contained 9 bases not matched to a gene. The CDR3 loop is CASSDSGPYTQYF. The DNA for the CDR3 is TGTGCCAGCAGCGATAGCGGGCCCTACACGCAGTATTTT.

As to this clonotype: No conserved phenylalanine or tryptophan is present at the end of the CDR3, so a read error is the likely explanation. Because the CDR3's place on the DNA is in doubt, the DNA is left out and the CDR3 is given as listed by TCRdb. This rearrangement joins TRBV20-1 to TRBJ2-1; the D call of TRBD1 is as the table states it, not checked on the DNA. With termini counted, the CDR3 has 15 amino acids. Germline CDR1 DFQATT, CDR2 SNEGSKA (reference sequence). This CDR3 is CSARPPRDAQLEQSS.

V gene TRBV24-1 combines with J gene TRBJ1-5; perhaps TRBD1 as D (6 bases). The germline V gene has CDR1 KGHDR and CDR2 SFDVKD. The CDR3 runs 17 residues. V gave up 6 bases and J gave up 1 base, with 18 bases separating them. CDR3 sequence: CATSPGQGHGSNQPQHF. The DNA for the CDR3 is TGTGCCACCAGTCCGGGGCAGGGGCATGGGAGCAATCAGCCCCAGCATTTT.

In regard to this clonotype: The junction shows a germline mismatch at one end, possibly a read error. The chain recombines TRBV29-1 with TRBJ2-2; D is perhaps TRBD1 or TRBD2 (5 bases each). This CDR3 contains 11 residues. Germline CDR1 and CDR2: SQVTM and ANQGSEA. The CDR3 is CSVRDPGELLF. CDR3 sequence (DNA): TGCAGCGTCCGGGACCCCGGGGAGCTGCTTTTT.

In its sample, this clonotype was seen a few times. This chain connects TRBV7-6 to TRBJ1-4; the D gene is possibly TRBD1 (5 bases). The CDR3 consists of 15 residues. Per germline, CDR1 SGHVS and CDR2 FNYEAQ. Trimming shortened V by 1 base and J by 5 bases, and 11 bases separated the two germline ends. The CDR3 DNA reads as TGTGCCAGCAGCTTAGGCGGGGGATCAAATGAAAAACTGTTTTTT. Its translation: CASSLGGGSNEKLFF.

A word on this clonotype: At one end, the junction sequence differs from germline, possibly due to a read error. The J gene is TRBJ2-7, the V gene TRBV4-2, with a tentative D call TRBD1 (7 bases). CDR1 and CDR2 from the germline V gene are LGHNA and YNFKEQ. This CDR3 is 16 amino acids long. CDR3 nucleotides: TGTGCCAGCAGTCTTGTCAGACAGGGAGGTCTCTACGAGCATTACTTC. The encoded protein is CASSLVRQGGLYEHYF.

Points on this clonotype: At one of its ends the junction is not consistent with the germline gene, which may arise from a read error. The CDR3 is CASGQDTTGGGYTQYF. The CDR3 nucleotides are TGCGCCAGCGGCCAAGATACGACAGGGGGTGGGTATACGCAGTATTTT. V usage is TRBV4-3 and J usage is TRBJ2-3, with 9 bases aligning to TRBD1. Germline CDR1 is LGHNA and CDR2 is YSLEER. This CDR3 has 16 residues.

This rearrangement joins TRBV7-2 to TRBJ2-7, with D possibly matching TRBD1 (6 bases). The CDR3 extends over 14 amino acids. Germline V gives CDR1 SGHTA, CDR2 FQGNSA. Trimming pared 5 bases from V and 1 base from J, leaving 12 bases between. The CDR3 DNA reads TGTGCCAGCAGCACCTACAGGGCTTCCTACGAGCAGTACTTC. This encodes CASSTYRASYEQYF.

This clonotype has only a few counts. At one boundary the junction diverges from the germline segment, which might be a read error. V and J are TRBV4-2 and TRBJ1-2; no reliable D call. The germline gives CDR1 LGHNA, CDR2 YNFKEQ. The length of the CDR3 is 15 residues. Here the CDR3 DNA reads TGTGCCTGCAGCCAAGATCGGTTGGAGTTCGACGGCTACACCTTC. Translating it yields CACSQDRLEFDGYTF.

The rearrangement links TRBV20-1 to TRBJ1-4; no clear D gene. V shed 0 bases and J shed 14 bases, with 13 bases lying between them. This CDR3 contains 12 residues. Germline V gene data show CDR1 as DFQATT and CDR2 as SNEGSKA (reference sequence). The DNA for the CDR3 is TGCAGTGCTAGAGATAGGTTCCTGAACCTGTTTTTT. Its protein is CSARDRFLNLFF.

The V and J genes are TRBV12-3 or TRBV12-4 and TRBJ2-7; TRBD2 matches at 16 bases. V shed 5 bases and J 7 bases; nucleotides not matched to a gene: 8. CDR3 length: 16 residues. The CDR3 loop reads CASSHGTSGGVPEQYF. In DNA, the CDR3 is TGTGCCAGCAGTCACGGGACTAGCGGGGGGGTTCCTGAGCAGTACTTC.

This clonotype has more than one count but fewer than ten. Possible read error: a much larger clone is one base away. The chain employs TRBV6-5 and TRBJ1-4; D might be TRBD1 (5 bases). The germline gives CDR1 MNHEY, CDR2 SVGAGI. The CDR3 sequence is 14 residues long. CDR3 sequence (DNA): TGTTCCAGCACCTCGAGGAGGGGTGGCGAAAAACTGTTTTTT. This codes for CSSTSRRGGEKLFF.

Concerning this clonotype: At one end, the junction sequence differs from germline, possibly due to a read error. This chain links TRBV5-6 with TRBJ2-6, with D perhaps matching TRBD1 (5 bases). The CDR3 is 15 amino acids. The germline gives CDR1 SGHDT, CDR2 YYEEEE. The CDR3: CASSWRPSGANVLAF. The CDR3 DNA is TGTGCCAGCAGCTGGCGCCCTTCTGGGGCCAACGTCCTGGCTTTC.